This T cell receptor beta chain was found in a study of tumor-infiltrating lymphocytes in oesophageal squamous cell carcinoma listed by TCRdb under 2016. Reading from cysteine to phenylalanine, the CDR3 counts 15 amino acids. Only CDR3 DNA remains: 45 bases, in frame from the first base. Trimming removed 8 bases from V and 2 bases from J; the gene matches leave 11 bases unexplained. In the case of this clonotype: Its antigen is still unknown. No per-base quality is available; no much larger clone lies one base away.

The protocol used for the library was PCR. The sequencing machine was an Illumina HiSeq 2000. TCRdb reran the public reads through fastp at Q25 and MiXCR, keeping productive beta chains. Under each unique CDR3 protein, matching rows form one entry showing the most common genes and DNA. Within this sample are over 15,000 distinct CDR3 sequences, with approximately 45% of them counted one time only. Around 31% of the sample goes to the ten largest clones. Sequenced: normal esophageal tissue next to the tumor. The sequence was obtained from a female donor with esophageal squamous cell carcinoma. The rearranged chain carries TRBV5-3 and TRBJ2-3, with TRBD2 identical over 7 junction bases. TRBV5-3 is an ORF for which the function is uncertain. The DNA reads TGTGCCAGCAGCGAGTCAGCGGGGCACACAGATACGCAGTATTTT. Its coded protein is CASSESAGHTDTQYF.